One sample yielded the 27 T cell receptor beta chains listed below, sequenced in a study of PD-1 blockade in classical Hodgkin lymphoma. No patient escaped relapse after autologous stem cell transplantation, and brentuximab vedotin exposure varied. By magnetic negative selection, CD4+ T cells were purified from thawed PBMCs. TCRdb's copy holds only in-frame clones and misses some; the assay was immunoSEQ multiplex PCR. The sample consists of around 3,900 clones, about four fifths of them appearing once. The specimen was CD4+ T cells from blood, collected at baseline. These receptors all stem from a human donor with classical Hodgkin lymphoma.

The chain couples TRBV28 to TRBJ2-5; tentative D call: TRBD1 (6 bases). The J call could be wrong; TRBJ2-7 is a better fit for the DNA end. The CDR3 covers 16 residues. Germline V gives CDR1 MDHEN, CDR2 SYDVKM. The DNA of the CDR3 is TGTGCCAGCAGTCCGTCGTGGCCAGGGGCTTCCTACGAGCAGTACTTC. Translated: CASSPSWPGASYEQYF.

V and J are TRBV4-1 and TRBJ1-3, with a possible D match to TRBD1 (5 bases). This CDR3 has 17 amino acids. Germline V CDR1 and CDR2: MGHRA, YSYEKL. V dropped 3 bases and J dropped 4 bases, with 19 bases sitting between them. For the CDR3, the DNA is TGCGCCAGCAGCCATAGCCGGGACGCCAAGGGCGGAAACACCATATATTTT. The encoded protein is CASSHSRDAKGGNTIYF.

V is TRBV4-1 and J is TRBJ2-1; 11 bases are a match to TRBD2. Trimming at V came to 5 bases and at J to 10 bases, leaving 16 bases not matched to a gene. This CDR3 comprises 17 residues. CDR1 and CDR2 (germline): MGHRA, YSYEKL. The CDR3 region is CASSKVLAGANGREQFF. The CDR3 bases are TGCGCCAGCAGCAAAGTACTAGCGGGGGCCAATGGAAGAGAGCAGTTCTTC.

This chain uses TRBV27 with TRBJ1-6; a weak D match, TRBD1 (5 bases). Germline V lookup: CDR1 MNHEY, CDR2 SMNVEV (reference sequence). The CDR3 runs 14 residues. Deletions cut 4 bases from V and 8 bases from J, with 12 bases between. The CDR3 coding sequence is TGTGCCAGCAGTTGGGGGGGGGTTGATTCACCCCTCCACTTT. It is translated as CASSWGGVDSPLHF.

The genes are TRBV4-3 and TRBJ1-6; D remains ambiguous. The V and J ends lost 4 bases and 7 bases respectively, with 20 bases between them. CDR3 size: 17 residues. Germline CDR1 LGHNA, CDR2 YSLEER. The CDR3 here is CASSPTSGEGLNSPLHF. The CDR3, as DNA: TGCGCCAGCAGCCCAACCTCCGGGGAGGGATTAAATTCACCCCTCCACTTT.

This clone came up a few times. This chain connects TRBV5-6 to TRBJ1-2, with D hard to call. Trimming pared 4 bases from V and 4 bases from J, leaving 5 bases between. Germline V lookup: CDR1 SGHDT, CDR2 YYEEEE. The CDR3 length is 11 residues. CDR3 amino acids: CASSPGYGYTF. As DNA, the CDR3 is TGTGCCAGCAGCCCGGGCTATGGCTACACCTTC. Full variable domain (missing parts from reference TRBV5-6 and TRBJ1-2): DAGVTQSPTHLIKTRGQQVTLRCSPKSGHDTVSWYQQALGQGPQFIFQYYEEEERQRGNFPDRFSGHQFPNYSSELNVNALLLGDSALYLCASSPGYGYTFGSGTRLTVV.

The chain joins TRBV4-3 to TRBJ2-3, with D possibly TRBD2 on 6 matching bases. The V end was cut by 1 base, the J end by 4 bases, with 18 bases between. Germline-derived CDR1 and CDR2 are LGHNA and YSLEER. CDR3 length: 17 residues. This CDR3 reads CASSQVRGEEVADTQYF. The CDR3 coding sequence is TGCGCCAGCAGCCAAGTGCGGGGAGAGGAGGTCGCAGATACGCAGTATTTT.

The chain couples TRBV6-1 to TRBJ1-2; D not certain. Germline loops: CDR1 MNHNS, CDR2 SASEGT. Trimming shortened V by 2 bases and J by 5 bases, and 6 bases separated the two germline ends. The CDR3 length is 12 residues. Written as DNA, the CDR3 is TGTGCCAGCAGTGAAATCGGTTATGGCTACACCTTC. Amino acid sequence: CASSEIGYGYTF.

The V and J genes are TRBV5-6 and TRBJ1-6, with D perhaps matching TRBD1 (6 bases). The CDR3 is 16 amino acids. Trimming shortened V by 3 bases and J by 7 bases, and 17 bases separated the two germline ends. Germline lookup yields CDR1 SGHDT and CDR2 YYEEEE. CDR3 DNA: TGTGCCAGCAGCTCGCGTTTGGGGACACGGAATTCACCCCTCCACTTT. Translation: CASSSRLGTRNSPLHF.

The chain couples TRBV15 to TRBJ2-7, with D perhaps TRBD1 or TRBD2 (5 bases each). This CDR3 is built from 17 residues. CDR1 and CDR2 (germline): LNHNV, YYDKDF (reference sequence). V lost 3 bases, J lost 1 base, and 19 bases lay in between. The CDR3 reads CATSSKHWDVRSYEQYF. CDR3 coding DNA: TGTGCCACCAGCAGTAAGCATTGGGACGTTCGGTCCTACGAGCAGTACTTC.

The chain has TRBV2 and TRBJ2-3; D may be TRBD2 (5 bases). CDR1 is SNHLY, CDR2 FYNNEI, per germline. The CDR3 is 14 amino acids. Trimming took 8 bases from V and 0 from J, leaving 12 bases between them. CDR3 nucleotides: TGTGCCAGCGAACTAGAATCTAGCACAGATACGCAGTATTTT. This translates into CASELESSTDTQYF.

The chain uses TRBV5-8 and TRBJ2-5; D tentatively fits TRBD1 or TRBD2 (5 bases each). Germline CDR1 SGHTS, CDR2 YDEGEE. V lost 4 bases and J 5 bases, leaving 12 bases between the germline ends. The CDR3 runs to 13 residues. CDR3 in amino acids: CASSPSGTETQYF. The CDR3 bases are TGTGCCAGCAGCCCGTCGGGGACGGAGACCCAGTACTTC.

This chain uses TRBV7-2 with TRBJ2-3; the D gene is possibly TRBD2 (6 bases). The CDR3 loop spans 13 amino acids. CDR1 SGHTA and CDR2 FQGNSA come from the germline V gene. The V gene lost 4 bases and the J gene lost 11 bases, with 16 bases spanning the gap. CDR3: CASSSPPGGVQYF. For the CDR3, the DNA is TGTGCCAGCAGCTCCCCCCCCGGCGGGGTGCAGTATTTT.

The count of this clone is one. In DNA, the CDR3 is TGTGCCAGCAGCTTAGCCTTAGCCGGCTATGGCTACACCTTC. This sequence encodes CASSLALAGYGYTF. The chain recombines TRBV11-2 with TRBJ1-2; D ambiguous. The CDR3 extends over 14 amino acids. Germline V gene data show CDR1 as SGHAT and CDR2 as FQNNGV. With 1 base removed from V and 4 bases from J, the gap between germline ends came to 10 bases.

The chain has TRBV10-2 and TRBJ1-4; the D gene is possibly TRBD1 (5 bases). The CDR3 has 18 amino acids. CDR1 and CDR2 (germline): WSHSY, SAAADI. V dropped 5 bases and J dropped 0 bases, with 19 bases sitting between them. In DNA form, the CDR3 reads TGCGCCAGCAGTTATTATATCGGCAGGGCGGCAACTAATGAAAAACTGTTTTTT. This translates into CASSYYIGRAATNEKLFF.

The chain carries TRBV2 and TRBJ2-5; D uncertain. The V end lost 2 bases, the J end lost 7 bases, and 11 bases lay between the germline ends. This CDR3 is built from 13 residues. In germline, CDR1 is SNHLY, CDR2 FYNNEI. The CDR3 reads CASSEPFRVTQYF. The CDR3 DNA is TGTGCCAGCAGTGAACCCTTCCGGGTGACCCAGTACTTC.

This chain links TRBV30 with TRBJ2-3; TRBD2 matches at 9 bases. The CDR3 spans 16 residues. Germline V gene lookup returns CDR1 GTSNPN and CDR2 SVGIG (reference sequence). Losses at the gene ends were 0 bases for V and 2 bases for J; bases not matched to a gene: 6. For the CDR3, the DNA is TGTGCCTGGAGTGTGAGGGGACTAGCCCTCACAGATACGCAGTATTTT. This encodes CAWSVRGLALTDTQYF.

The V and J genes are TRBV15 and TRBJ2-7; 8 nucleotides match TRBD1. This CDR3 has 16 residues. Germline assignment: CDR1 LNHNV and CDR2 YYDKDF (reference sequence). J lost 0 bases, V lost 2 bases, and 6 bases had no gene match. CDR3 nucleotide sequence: TGTGCCACCAGCAGACTACGGACAGGGAGCTCCTACGAGCAGTACTTC. Translating it yields CATSRLRTGSSYEQYF. The complete variable domain, with remaining parts taken from reference TRBV15 and TRBJ2-7, reads DAMVIQNPRYQVTQFGKPVTLSCSQTLNHNVMYWYQQKSSQAPKLLFHYYDKDFNNEADTPDNFQSRRPNTSFCFLDIRSPGLGDTAMYLCATSRLRTGSSYEQYFGPGTRLTVT.

The gene calls are TRBV18 and TRBJ1-2; D possibly corresponds to TRBD1 (6 bases). The CDR3 totals 18 residues. The germline CDR1 and CDR2 sequences are KGHSH and LQKENI. Trimming shortened V by 0 bases and J by 8 bases, and 25 bases separated the two germline ends. Written as DNA, the CDR3 is TGTGCCAGCTCACCACCGGGACAAGGGCGGATCTTTGCGAGGGGCTACACCTTC. Translation gives CASSPPGQGRIFARGYTF.

As to this clone: The conserved final phenylalanine or tryptophan is absent from the CDR3, which likely points to a read error. The chain has TRBV5-1 and TRBJ1-1; D is perhaps TRBD1 (5 bases). Trimming took off 0 bases at V and 7 bases at J, with 13 bases between the two ends. CDR3 length equals 14 residues. Per the germline V gene, CDR1 is SGHRS and CDR2 is YFSETQ. CDR3 in amino acids: CASSLEQGGVEAFS. The CDR3, as DNA: TGCGCCAGCAGCTTGGAGCAGGGCGGGGTTGAAGCTTTCTCT.

The chain uses TRBV5-1 and TRBJ2-5, with D possibly being TRBD2 (6 bases). Per germline, CDR1 SGHRS and CDR2 YFSETQ. V was trimmed by 1 base and J by 5 bases, leaving 9 bases between them. The CDR3 is 13 residues long. CDR3 residues: CASSLKGLETQYF. DNA for the CDR3: TGCGCCAGCAGCTTGAAGGGACTGGAGACCCAGTACTTC.

This clone has more than one count but fewer than ten. The chain joins TRBV15 to TRBJ1-4; TRBD1 is a possible D gene (6 bases). The CDR3 spans 16 residues. Germline V gene sequence: CDR1 LNHNV, CDR2 YYDKDF (reference sequence). V lost 0 bases and J lost 4, with 12 bases in between. CDR3 in amino acids: CATSRDGGVGNEKLFF. CDR3 in DNA: TGTGCCACCAGCAGAGACGGGGGCGTTGGTAATGAAAAACTGTTTTTT.

The gene calls are TRBV9 and TRBJ2-2; D perhaps matches TRBD2 (5 bases). Trimming left V 4 bases short and J 1 base short, with 17 bases between. From germline, CDR1 is SGDLS and CDR2 YYNGEE. The CDR3 has 17 amino acids. The CDR3 is CASSPHPSGMNTGELFF. In DNA, the CDR3 is TGTGCCAGCAGCCCCCATCCATCGGGGATGAACACCGGGGAGCTGTTTTTT.

This clone came up a few times. This chain connects TRBV4-2 to TRBJ2-7, with a tentative D call TRBD1 (6 bases). The germline CDR1 and CDR2 sequences are LGHNA and YNFKEQ. CDR3 size: 15 residues. Trimming took off 0 bases at V and 3 bases at J, with 12 bases between the two ends. This chain's CDR3 is CASSQDIIRGYEQYF. Written as DNA, the CDR3 is TGTGCCAGCAGCCAAGATATCATCAGGGGCTACGAGCAGTACTTC.

The rearrangement links TRBV18 to TRBJ1-2; TRBD1 matches 10 bases. This CDR3 contains 15 residues. Germline assignment: CDR1 KGHSH and CDR2 LQKENI. J was trimmed by 7 bases and V by 3 bases; bases with no gene match: 8. The CDR3 loop reads CASSPDRDRGGGYTF. For the CDR3, the DNA is TGTGCCAGCTCACCGGACCGGGACAGGGGAGGTGGCTACACCTTC.

This chain joins TRBV6-5 and TRBJ2-1; 11 nucleotides line up with TRBD2. The length of the CDR3 is 15 residues. The V gene end was trimmed by 7 bases and the J gene end by 6 bases; junction bases not matched to a gene: 8. CDR1 and CDR2 (germline): MNHEY, SVGAGI. This CDR3 reads CASTTVAGGANEQFF. CDR3 coding DNA: TGTGCCAGCACCACGGTAGCGGGGGGGGCCAATGAGCAGTTCTTC.

The rearrangement joins TRBV30 to TRBJ1-4, with D possibly matching TRBD1 (6 bases). V was shortened by 2 bases and J by 10 bases, with 14 bases between the two germline ends. This CDR3 has 13 amino acids. CDR1 GTSNPN and CDR2 SVGIG come from the germline V gene (reference sequence). In DNA form, the CDR3 reads TGTGCCTGGAGTTTACAGGGTCGGGGAAAACTGTTTTTT. Protein sequence: CAWSLQGRGKLFF. The full variable domain, in which reference TRBV30 and TRBJ1-4 provide the parts outside the CDR3, is SQTIHQWPATLVQPVGSPLSLECTVEGTSNPNLYWYRQAAGRGLQLLFYSVGIGQISSEVPQNLSASRPQDRQFILSSKKLLLSDSGFYLCAWSLQGRGKLFFGSGTQLSVL.